These 2 T cell receptor beta chains were sequenced from one sample in a study of spatial heterogeneity in lung cancer. Study-wide results and limits: The number of expanded tumor alpha and beta chains correlated with mutation number.

TCRdb redid the calling of the 5' RACE reads with MiXCR, one entry per CDR3 protein. The sample includes around 19,000 distinct CDR3 sequences, under 7% of them seen just once. As to time point: sample taken at primary tumor resection. These receptors have no known antigen. Source: lung tumor tissue, taken at surgery. The receptors derive from a female donor with early-stage non-small cell lung cancer.

V usage is TRBV20-1 and J usage is TRBJ2-7; 10 nucleotides line up with TRBD1. Germline V CDR1 and CDR2: DFQATT, SNEGSKA (reference sequence). This CDR3 spans 14 amino acids. The trim removed 5 bases at V and 5 bases at J, leaving 9 bases unmatched. The CDR3 DNA reads TGCAGTGCTCCGTCCGGGACAGGGGTCCACGAGCAGTACTTC. This encodes CSAPSGTGVHEQYF.

The J gene is TRBJ2-3, the V gene TRBV20-1, with D tentatively TRBD2 (6 bases). The CDR3 runs to 12 residues. The V gene's germline CDR1 is DFQATT and CDR2 SNEGSKA (reference sequence). Trimming shortened V by 8 bases and J by 1 base, and 10 bases separated the two germline ends. The CDR3 sequence is CSYTSRTDTQYF. In DNA, the CDR3 is TGCAGTTATACTAGCCGCACAGATACGCAGTATTTT.